This T cell receptor (beta chain) emerged from a study of blood T cell repertoires in COVID-19. On the study more broadly: T cells, B-cell-depleted T cells, or PBMCs provided the cDNA or gDNA that served as material.

Repertoires were generated with immunoSEQ multiplex PCR, while TCRdb's copy carries only in-frame clones and drops some. This sample yields tens of thousands of clones, of which 75% to 80% are seen a single time; roughly 6.3% belongs to the top ten. The CDR3 contains 18 residues. V was pared by 4 bases and J by 0 bases, with 22 bases between. Germline V gives CDR1 SGHNT, CDR2 YYREEE (reference sequence). Material for sequencing was peripheral blood. J is TRBJ1-1 and V is TRBV5-4; TRBD1 is a possible D gene (6 bases). The TCR sequence derives from a man aged 70 or older with COVID-19, enrolled during active disease. The CDR3 loop reads CASSPYEVPGGLNTEAFF. The CDR3 bases are TGTGCCAGCAGCCCATACGAAGTCCCCGGGGGGCTGAACACTGAAGCTTTCTTT.